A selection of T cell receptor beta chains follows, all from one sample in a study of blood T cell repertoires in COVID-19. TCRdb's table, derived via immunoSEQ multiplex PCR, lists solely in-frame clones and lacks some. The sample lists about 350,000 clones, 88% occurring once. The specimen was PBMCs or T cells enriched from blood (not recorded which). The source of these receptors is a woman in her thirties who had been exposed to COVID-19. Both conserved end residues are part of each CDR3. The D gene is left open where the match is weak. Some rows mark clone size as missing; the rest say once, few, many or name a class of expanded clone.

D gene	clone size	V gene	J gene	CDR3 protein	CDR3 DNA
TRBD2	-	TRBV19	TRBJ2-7	CASSMSLAGGREQYF	TGTGCCAGTAGTATGTCTTTAGCGGGAGGCCGGGAGCAGTACTTC
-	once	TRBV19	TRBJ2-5	CASSQRERETQYF	TGTGCCAGTAGTCAAAGGGAGCGGGAGACCCAGTACTTC
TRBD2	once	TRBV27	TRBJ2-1	CASSYSAGGPLGQFF	TGTGCCAGCAGTTATTCAGCGGGAGGGCCCCTAGGGCAGTTCTTC
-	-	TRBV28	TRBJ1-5	CASSLKSQPQHF	TGTGCCAGCAGTCTAAAATCTCAGCCCCAGCATTTT
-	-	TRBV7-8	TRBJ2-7	CASSLPSPARMDYEQYF	TGTGCCAGCAGCCTCCCGTCACCAGCGAGGATGGACTACGAGCAGTACTTC
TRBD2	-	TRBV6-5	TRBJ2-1	CASSTGLAGVNEQFF	TGTGCCAGCAGTACGGGACTAGCGGGAGTCAATGAGCAGTTCTTC
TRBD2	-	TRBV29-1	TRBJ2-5	CSVPAGGGETQYF	TGCAGCGTTCCAGCGGGAGGGGGAGAGACCCAGTACTTC
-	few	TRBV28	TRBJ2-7	CASRSTGRRNEQYF	TGTGCCAGCAGGTCGACAGGGAGGAGAAACGAGCAGTACTTC
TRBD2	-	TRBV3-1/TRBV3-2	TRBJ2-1	CASSQRTSGVGQNEQFF	TGTGCCAGCAGCCAAAGGACTAGCGGGGTAGGCCAAAATGAGCAGTTCTTC
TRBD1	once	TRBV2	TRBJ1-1	CASSVRDRGANTEAFF	TGTGCCAGCAGTGTCCGGGACAGGGGAGCGAACACTGAAGCTTTCTTT
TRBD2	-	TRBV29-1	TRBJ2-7	CSVETLAGGPYEQYF	TGCAGCGTTGAGACCCTAGCGGGAGGGCCCTACGAGCAGTACTTC
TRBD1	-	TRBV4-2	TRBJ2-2	CASSQVPGQGTGELFF	TGTGCCAGCAGCCAAGTCCCGGGACAGGGAACCGGGGAGCTGTTTTTT
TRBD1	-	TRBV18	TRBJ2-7	CASSPLRTGGSYEQYF	TGTGCCAGCTCACCGTTACGCACAGGGGGTTCCTACGAGCAGTACTTC
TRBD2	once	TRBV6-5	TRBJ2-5	CASSYLLAGRETQYF	TGTGCCAGCAGTTACTTACTAGCGGGACGGGAGACCCAGTACTTC